Shown below are 20 T cell receptor beta chains from a single sample sequenced in a study of OX40 agonist ivuxolimab in advanced cancers. Generated by immunoSEQ multiplex PCR, the TCRdb table keeps only in-frame clones and is missing some. Of 50,000 to 70,000 clones detected, approximately 88% appear once; the ten largest clones hold around 10%. This specimen consisted of CD4+ or CD8+ T cells sorted from blood, obtained in a trial of the OX40 agonist ivuxolimab. The receptors were sampled from an adult with an advanced solid tumor such as melanoma, head and neck, liver or kidney cancer.

The chain employs TRBV7-2 and TRBJ1-1; D is possibly TRBD1 (5 bases). V lost 5 bases to trimming and J lost 1 base, with 14 bases between them. This CDR3 region has 15 residues. CDR1 is SGHTA, CDR2 FQGNSA, per germline. The CDR3 DNA sequence: TGTGCCAGCAGCCCCTCCTGGACAACGAACACTGAAGCTTTCTTT. This encodes CASSPSWTTNTEAFF.

This chain joins TRBV5-1 and TRBJ2-1; 8 bases align to TRBD1. Germline CDR1 SGHRS, CDR2 YFSETQ. The CDR3 length is 14 residues. V lost 2 bases, J lost 7 bases, and 5 bases stayed unmatched. The CDR3 here is CASSFGQGPNEQFF. The DNA for the CDR3 is TGCGCCAGCAGCTTCGGACAGGGACCTAATGAGCAGTTCTTC.

The chain carries TRBV28 and TRBJ1-2, with D unresolved. The V gene lost 2 bases and the J gene lost 3 bases, with 7 bases spanning the gap. This CDR3 contains 13 residues. The germline CDR1 and CDR2 sequences are MDHEN and SYDVKM. In nucleotides, the CDR3 is TGTGCCAGCAGTTTAATGGACCACTATGGCTACACCTTC. This translates into CASSLMDHYGYTF.

The chain has TRBV19 and TRBJ2-7, with D perhaps being TRBD1 or TRBD2 (7 bases each). Germline values: CDR1 LNHDA, CDR2 SQIVND (reference sequence). V gave up 4 bases and J gave up 3 bases, with 16 bases separating them. This CDR3 has 15 residues. CDR3 bases: TGTGCCAGTAGTACCCCCCAGGGGGGGGGCTACGAGCAGTACTTC. Protein product: CASSTPQGGGYEQYF.

V usage is TRBV4-1 and J usage is TRBJ2-1; D gene uncertain. CDR3 length: 15 amino acids. The V and J ends lost 1 base and 4 bases respectively, with 11 bases between them. Germline V gene sequence: CDR1 MGHRA, CDR2 YSYEKL. The chain's CDR3 is CASSQAGSTYNEQFF. DNA for the CDR3: TGCGCCAGCAGCCAAGCCGGCTCGACTTACAATGAGCAGTTCTTC.

The chain recombines TRBV6-5 with TRBJ1-1; D unresolved. Germline loops: CDR1 MNHEY, CDR2 SVGAGI. Trimming pared 7 bases from V and 3 bases from J, leaving 18 bases between. The CDR3 consists of 15 residues. The CDR3 nucleotides read TGTGCCAGCAAGGTGGGAGCCTCCCGGGACACTGAAGCTTTCTTT. This encodes CASKVGASRDTEAFF.

The chain employs TRBV21-1 and TRBJ2-7; the D call TRBD1 from the table was never checked on the DNA. TRBV21-1 is described as a pseudogene. The CDR3 loop spans 15 amino acids. The CDR3 sequence: CASSNNRDNPYEQYF. CDR3 nucleotides: TGTGCCAGCAGCAACAACCGGGACAACCCCTACGAGCAGTACTTC.

The CDR3 DNA is TGCGCCAGCAGCCAAATGGACACCACGAACACTGAAGCTTTCTTT. Residues: CASSQMDTTNTEAFF. This chain connects TRBV4-1 to TRBJ1-1, with D perhaps matching TRBD1 (5 bases). CDR3 length equals 15 residues. The V end lost 2 bases, the J end lost 1 base, and 11 bases lay between the germline ends. The germline CDR1 and CDR2 sequences are MGHRA and YSYEKL.

The rearrangement joins TRBV28 to TRBJ1-1; 10 bases map to TRBD1. Germline values: CDR1 MDHEN, CDR2 SYDVKM. This CDR3 has 13 amino acids. V dropped 6 bases and J dropped 6; count of bases not matched to a gene: 4. CDR3 sequence: CASSPGQGAEAFF. CDR3 nucleotides: TGTGCCAGCAGCCCCGGACAGGGGGCTGAAGCTTTCTTT.

The V call is TRBV7-9, the J call TRBJ1-2; D call uncertain. The CDR3 is made up of 15 amino acids. Germline V gives CDR1 SEHNR, CDR2 FQNEAQ (reference sequence). V lost 6 bases and J 0 bases, leaving 14 bases between the germline ends. The CDR3 reads CASSLGQSPNYGYTF. In DNA form, the CDR3 reads TGTGCCAGCAGTCTAGGGCAGTCTCCTAACTATGGCTACACCTTC.

Judged by abundance, this clone is medium-sized. This chain connects TRBV30 to TRBJ2-2; D is uncertain. From germline, CDR1 is GTSNPN and CDR2 SVGIG (reference sequence). The CDR3 contains 11 residues. V lost 2 bases, J lost 6 bases, and 4 bases lay in between. This chain's CDR3 is CAWSFPGELFF. The CDR3 coding sequence is TGTGCCTGGAGTTTCCCCGGGGAGCTGTTTTTT.

The V and J genes are TRBV12-5 and TRBJ1-1; 12 nucleotides line up with TRBD1. The CDR3 is made up of 15 amino acids. With 3 bases clipped from V and 4 bases from J, the junction kept 3 bases outside the gene matches. CDR1 and CDR2 from the germline V gene are LGHNT and FRNRAP. CDR3 protein: CASGFGTGGGTEAFF. The CDR3 region has the DNA TGTGCTAGTGGTTTCGGGACAGGGGGCGGCACTGAAGCTTTCTTT.

The CDR3 region has the DNA TGTGCCACCAGCAGCAGGGGGCGAGACACAGATACGCAGTATTTT. Its protein product is CATSSRGRDTDTQYF. The chain combines TRBV15 with TRBJ2-3; 8 nucleotides align to TRBD1. Germline loops: CDR1 LNHNV, CDR2 YYDKDF (reference sequence). V dropped 3 bases and J dropped 2; count of bases not matched to a gene: 4. The CDR3 totals 15 residues.

The V and J genes are TRBV9 and TRBJ2-1, with D hard to call. V lost 0 bases to trimming and J lost 2 bases, with 6 bases between them. This CDR3 comprises 14 residues. From germline, CDR1 is SGDLS and CDR2 YYNGEE. As DNA, the CDR3 is TGTGCCAGCAGCGTAGCGGATACCTACAATGAGCAGTTCTTC. This encodes CASSVADTYNEQFF. Complete variable domain (other parts from reference TRBV9 and TRBJ2-1): DSGVTQTPKHLITATGQRVTLRCSPRSGDLSVYWYQQSLDQGLQFLIQYYNGEERAKGNILERFSAQQFPDLHSELNLSSLELGDSALYFCASSVADTYNEQFFGPGTRLTVL.

The CDR3 region is CASSVEGGRAYNEQFF. CDR3 in DNA: TGTGCCAGCAGCGTAGAAGGCGGGAGGGCCTACAATGAGCAGTTCTTC. The rearrangement links TRBV9 to TRBJ2-1; 9 positions agree with TRBD2. V lost 0 bases and J lost 2; bases outside the gene matches: 3. CDR1 is SGDLS, CDR2 YYNGEE, per germline. The CDR3 consists of 16 residues. The variable domain in full, completed from reference TRBV9 and TRBJ2-1, reads DSGVTQTPKHLITATGQRVTLRCSPRSGDLSVYWYQQSLDQGLQFLIQYYNGEERAKGNILERFSAQQFPDLHSELNLSSLELGDSALYFCASSVEGGRAYNEQFFGPGTRLTVL.

This clone was picked up one time. This chain connects TRBV6-6 to TRBJ1-2; 7 nucleotides align to TRBD1. After removal of 0 bases from V and 5 bases from J, the junction contained 9 bases not matched to a gene. The CDR3 sequence is 16 residues long. The V gene's germline CDR1 is MNHNY and CDR2 SVGAGI (reference sequence). CDR3 nucleotide sequence: TGTGCCAGCAGTTACTCGTCAGGGGGGGTATGGTATGGCTACACCTTC. Encoded protein: CASSYSSGGVWYGYTF.

The chain has TRBV5-1 and TRBJ2-3; D ambiguous. The CDR3 runs 15 residues. Germline assignment: CDR1 SGHRS and CDR2 YFSETQ. V gave up 0 bases and J gave up 2 bases, with 10 bases separating them. In DNA, the CDR3 is TGCGCCAGCAGCTTGGAGGGCTCCCACACAGATACGCAGTATTTT. The encoded protein is CASSLEGSHTDTQYF. Based on the CDR3 plus reference TRBV5-1 and TRBJ2-3, the full variable domain is KAGVTQTPRYLIKTRGQQVTLSCSPISGHRSVSWYQQTPGQGLQFLFEYFSETQRNKGNFPGRFSGRQFSNSRSEMNVSTLELGDSALYLCASSLEGSHTDTQYFGPGTRLTVL.

The chain joins TRBV5-4 to TRBJ2-3, with D tentatively TRBD2 (5 bases). Germline values: CDR1 SGHNT, CDR2 YYREEE (reference sequence). The V and J ends lost 0 bases and 1 base respectively, with 6 bases between them. The CDR3 runs to 14 residues. The CDR3 loop is CASSLGGGTDTQYF. CDR3 DNA sequence: TGTGCCAGCAGCTTGGGGGGAGGCACAGATACGCAGTATTTT.

The chain carries TRBV12-5 and TRBJ2-1, with 7 nucleotides matching TRBD1. Germline values: CDR1 LGHNT, CDR2 FRNRAP. Trimming at V came to 5 bases and at J to 1 base, leaving 2 bases not matched to a gene. This CDR3 contains 14 residues. The CDR3, as DNA: TGTGCTAGTGGTAGGACAGGTTCCTACAATGAGCAGTTCTTC. It translates to CASGRTGSYNEQFF.

The V gene is TRBV4-1, the J gene TRBJ2-2; 11 bases agree with TRBD1. The V and J ends lost 1 base and 6 bases, in that order; junction bases with no gene match: 1. CDR1 MGHRA and CDR2 YSYEKL come from the germline V gene. The CDR3 contains 15 residues. This CDR3 reads CASSQGTGGPGELFF. CDR3 bases: TGCGCCAGCAGCCAAGGGACAGGGGGCCCCGGGGAGCTGTTTTTT.